This T cell receptor (beta chain) was obtained from a study of cytomegalovirus exposure and HLA in healthy donors. CDR3 length equals 16 residues. CDR1 is SGHRS and CDR2 is YFSETQ in the germline V gene. V lost 1 base and J lost 5, with 15 bases in between. A multiplex PCR was run with 60 Vbeta primers and 13 Jbeta primers. The repertoire was sequenced with immunoSEQ multiplex PCR; TCRdb's copy has only in-frame clones and lacks some. The sample has tens of thousands of clones, around 80% seen once. This receptor was identified in a male donor in good health and CMV-seropositive. The source material was PBMCs. The chain links TRBV5-1 to TRBJ1-4; tentatively, D is TRBD1 (5 bases). The CDR3 DNA reads TGCGCCAGCAGCTTGCCACCGGGGGGGAGAAATGAAAAACTGTTTTTT. Protein sequence: CASSLPPGGRNEKLFF.